A selection of T cell receptor beta chains follows, all from one sample in a study of T cell responses to AZD1222 COVID-19 vaccine. Sequencing was performed with immunoSEQ multiplex PCR; in TCRdb, only in-frame clones are kept and a portion is missing. Of roughly 65,000 clones in the sample, about nine tenths are singletons; the top ten hold around 8%. The material sequenced was peripheral blood, taken on day 0 of AZD1222 vaccination. The receptors were gathered from an adult in good health. Both conserved end residues are part of each CDR3. The order of the fields is D gene, J gene, V gene, clone size, CDR3 DNA, CDR3 protein. The D gene is left open where the match is weak. Clone size is shown for a subset of rows, as once, few, many or a class of expanded clone.

D gene: .
J gene: TRBJ1-6
V gene: TRBV6-5
clone size: .
CDR3 DNA: TGTGCCAGCAGTTACAACTTCCGGGGCGGTTCACCCCTCCACTTT
CDR3 protein: CASSYNFRGGSPLHF

D gene: TRBD2
J gene: TRBJ2-3
V gene: TRBV9
clone size: few
CDR3 DNA: TGTGCCAGCAGCCTCCTAGCGGATAGCACAGATACGCAGTATTTT
CDR3 protein: CASSLLADSTDTQYF

D gene: TRBD2
J gene: TRBJ2-1
V gene: TRBV25-1
clone size: .
CDR3 DNA: TGTGCCAGCAGTGAAGGGGGACTAGTCTCCCATGAGCAGTTCTTC
CDR3 protein: CASSEGGLVSHEQFF

D gene: TRBD1
J gene: TRBJ2-7
V gene: TRBV6-5
clone size: .
CDR3 DNA: TGTGCCATCCGAGGGACGGGACAGGGGGCAGGGGAGCAGTACTTC
CDR3 protein: CAIRGTGQGAGEQYF

D gene: .
J gene: TRBJ1-1
V gene: TRBV19
clone size: .
CDR3 DNA: TGTGCCAGTAGTACTTATGGGGGGCCATTAACTGAAGCTTTCTTT
CDR3 protein: CASSTYGGPLTEAFF

D gene: .
J gene: TRBJ1-6
V gene: TRBV4-1
clone size: once
CDR3 DNA: TGCGCCAGCAGCCAAGTGTTGGGGGTTCAGTCACCCCTCCACTTT
CDR3 protein: CASSQVLGVQSPLHF

D gene: TRBD1
J gene: TRBJ2-7
V gene: TRBV25-1
clone size: .
CDR3 DNA: TGTGCCAGCACAAAGACAGGGAGCTCCTACGAGCAGTACTTC
CDR3 protein: CASTKTGSSYEQYF

D gene: TRBD1
J gene: TRBJ2-7
V gene: TRBV29-1
clone size: few
CDR3 DNA: TGCAGCGCTGCGACAGGGGAAGTCGAGCAGTACTTC
CDR3 protein: CSAATGEVEQYF

D gene: .
J gene: TRBJ2-7
V gene: TRBV18
clone size: few
CDR3 DNA: TGTGCCAGCTCACCCCTGGACGCCGCGGGGAGGAAGCAGTACTTC
CDR3 protein: CASSPLDAAGRKQYF

D gene: TRBD2
J gene: TRBJ2-1
V gene: TRBV15
clone size: .
CDR3 DNA: TGTGCCACCAGCTCAAATCCTATGGCTAGCGGCAATGAGCAGTTCTTC
CDR3 protein: CATSSNPMASGNEQFF

D gene: .
J gene: TRBJ2-7
V gene: TRBV6-2/TRBV6-3
clone size: .
CDR3 DNA: TGTGCCAGCAGCACCACGACCTTCTTGAGCTCCTACGAGCAGTACTTC
CDR3 protein: CASSTTTFLSSYEQYF

D gene: TRBD1
J gene: TRBJ2-7
V gene: TRBV27
clone size: .
CDR3 DNA: TGTGCCAGCAGTTTAATCCCAGGGGGCGAGGGCGAGCAGTACTTC
CDR3 protein: CASSLIPGGEGEQYF

D gene: TRBD1
J gene: TRBJ1-1
V gene: TRBV14
clone size: .
CDR3 DNA: TGTGCCAGCAGCCAAGATCGAGAAGGGGGCTGGCCGTACACTGAAGCTTTCTTT
CDR3 protein: CASSQDREGGWPYTEAFF

D gene: TRBD1
J gene: TRBJ2-1
V gene: TRBV10-3
clone size: .
CDR3 DNA: TGTGCCAACAGGGGGCAGGTTAAGGATGAGCAGTTCTTC
CDR3 protein: CANRGQVKDEQFF

D gene: TRBD1
J gene: TRBJ1-2
V gene: TRBV14
clone size: few
CDR3 DNA: TGTGCCAGCAGCGGACGACAGGGGGCTCGCGGCTACACCTTC
CDR3 protein: CASSGRQGARGYTF

D gene: .
J gene: TRBJ2-3
V gene: TRBV6-1
clone size: few
CDR3 DNA: TGTGCCAGCAGTGAAGCGAGGGCGGGACGAGCGGCAGATACGCAGTATTTT
CDR3 protein: CASSEARAGRAADTQYF

D gene: .
J gene: TRBJ1-3
V gene: TRBV19
clone size: .
CDR3 DNA: TGTGCCAGTAGTATATCCCGGACGTCTGGAAACACCATATATTTT
CDR3 protein: CASSISRTSGNTIYF

D gene: .
J gene: TRBJ2-7
V gene: TRBV6-5
clone size: .
CDR3 DNA: TGTGCCAGCAGTTACTCCCGCGGGTCATACGAGCAGTACTTC
CDR3 protein: CASSYSRGSYEQYF

D gene: .
J gene: TRBJ1-5
V gene: TRBV19
clone size: .
CDR3 DNA: TGTGCCAGTAGTATAGAGCTACAGGGTCAGCCCCAGCATTTT
CDR3 protein: CASSIELQGQPQHF

D gene: TRBD2
J gene: TRBJ2-1
V gene: TRBV2
clone size: .
CDR3 DNA: TGTGCCAGTTTATTAGCGGGAGGCCCCAATGAGCAGTTCTTC
CDR3 protein: CASLLAGGPNEQFF

D gene: TRBD1
J gene: TRBJ2-2
V gene: TRBV28
clone size: few
CDR3 DNA: TGTGCCAGCAGTAAACGACAGGGGAGCACCGGGGAGCTGTTTTTT
CDR3 protein: CASSKRQGSTGELFF

D gene: .
J gene: TRBJ1-5
V gene: TRBV6-1
clone size: .
CDR3 DNA: TGTGCCAGCAGTGAAAGTCGGTATAGCAATCAGCCCCAGCATTTT
CDR3 protein: CASSESRYSNQPQHF

D gene: .
J gene: TRBJ1-5
V gene: TRBV21-1
clone size: .
CDR3 DNA: TGTGCCAGCAGCACACCGACAGGCTCCAATCAGCCCCAGCATTTT
CDR3 protein: CASSTPTGSNQPQHF

D gene: TRBD2
J gene: TRBJ2-3
V gene: TRBV6-4
clone size: .
CDR3 DNA: TGTGCCAGCAGTGGGACTAGCGACACAGATACGCAGTATTTT
CDR3 protein: CASSGTSDTDTQYF

D gene: TRBD2
J gene: TRBJ2-1
V gene: TRBV4-1
clone size: .
CDR3 DNA: TGCGCCAGCAGCCAATTCGGGAGGGCCGTTTACAATGAGCAGTTCTTC
CDR3 protein: CASSQFGRAVYNEQFF

D gene: .
J gene: TRBJ1-5
V gene: TRBV6-5
clone size: .
CDR3 DNA: TGTGCCAGCAGTTTACAAAAAGGTAGCAATCAGCCCCAGCATTTT
CDR3 protein: CASSLQKGSNQPQHF

D gene: .
J gene: TRBJ1-6
V gene: TRBV6-5
clone size: .
CDR3 DNA: TGTGCCAGCAGTTACTCGAGAGGGACCAGTAATTCACCCCTCCACTTT
CDR3 protein: CASSYSRGTSNSPLHF

D gene: .
J gene: TRBJ1-3
V gene: TRBV6-2/TRBV6-3
clone size: .
CDR3 DNA: TGTGCCAGCAGTTATGCGGGACACAGGAGCGGCAGCACCATATATTTT
CDR3 protein: CASSYAGHRSGSTIYF

D gene: .
J gene: TRBJ1-3
V gene: TRBV7-8
clone size: .
CDR3 DNA: TGTGCCAGCAGCTTAGTTGGCAGAACATACTCTGGAAACACCATATATTTT
CDR3 protein: CASSLVGRTYSGNTIYF

D gene: .
J gene: TRBJ1-1
V gene: TRBV11-1
clone size: .
CDR3 DNA: TGTGCCAGCAGCTTAGGCCTCGGCAGGGGAACTGAAGCTTTCTTT
CDR3 protein: CASSLGLGRGTEAFF

D gene: TRBD1
J gene: TRBJ1-2
V gene: TRBV15
clone size: once
CDR3 DNA: TGTGCCACCAGCAACTCAATAACCGGGACAGATACCCCCTATGGCTACACCTTC
CDR3 protein: CATSNSITGTDTPYGYTF

D gene: .
J gene: TRBJ2-7
V gene: TRBV21-1
clone size: .
CDR3 DNA: TGTGCCAGCAAAACCCGGACAGAGATCCTCGAGCAGTACTTC
CDR3 protein: CASKTRTEILEQYF

D gene: TRBD1
J gene: TRBJ1-2
V gene: TRBV27
clone size: .
CDR3 DNA: TGTGCCAGCAGTTTAAAGGGCAACCGGGACAGGGGCCATTATGGCTACACCTTC
CDR3 protein: CASSLKGNRDRGHYGYTF

D gene: .
J gene: TRBJ2-1
V gene: TRBV27
clone size: .
CDR3 DNA: TGTGCCAGCAGAGAGTATAATGAGCAGTTCTTC
CDR3 protein: CASREYNEQFF

D gene: .
J gene: TRBJ2-7
V gene: TRBV7-8
clone size: .
CDR3 DNA: TGTGCCAGCAGCTTAGAAGGCCTGGCCTTTGACTACGAGCAGTACTTC
CDR3 protein: CASSLEGLAFDYEQYF

D gene: .
J gene: TRBJ2-1
V gene: TRBV6-4
clone size: .
CDR3 DNA: TGTGCCAGCAGTGACTCAGGCGGGACAAACAATGAGCAGTTCTTC
CDR3 protein: CASSDSGGTNNEQFF

D gene: .
J gene: TRBJ2-2
V gene: TRBV6-4
clone size: .
CDR3 DNA: TGTGCCAGCAGTACCATGATGAACACCGGGGAGCTGTTTTTT
CDR3 protein: CASSTMMNTGELFF

D gene: .
J gene: TRBJ2-7
V gene: TRBV5-4
clone size: .
CDR3 DNA: TGTGCCAGCAGCTCCTCCTACGAGCAGTACTTC
CDR3 protein: CASSSSYEQYF

D gene: .
J gene: TRBJ1-4
V gene: TRBV18
clone size: .
CDR3 DNA: TGTGCCAGCTCACCACAGGGGCCAGGGGAAAAACTGTTTTTT
CDR3 protein: CASSPQGPGEKLFF

D gene: .
J gene: TRBJ2-5
V gene: TRBV4-1
clone size: .
CDR3 DNA: TGCGCCAGCAGCCAATTAGAGGGGGAGACCCAGTACTTC
CDR3 protein: CASSQLEGETQYF

D gene: .
J gene: TRBJ2-1
V gene: TRBV18
clone size: .
CDR3 DNA: TGTGCCAGCTCACCCCAGGGGGGCGCAAGCAACAATGAGCAGTTCTTC
CDR3 protein: CASSPQGGASNNEQFF

D gene: TRBD2
J gene: TRBJ2-7
V gene: TRBV6-5
clone size: .
CDR3 DNA: TGTGCCAGCAGCCCACCACGCGGGAGTAGCTTAGAGCAGTACTTC
CDR3 protein: CASSPPRGSSLEQYF

D gene: TRBD2
J gene: TRBJ2-3
V gene: TRBV19
clone size: .
CDR3 DNA: TGTGCCAGTAGTAGGGCTAGCGGAATGGATACGCAGTATTTT
CDR3 protein: CASSRASGMDTQYF

D gene: .
J gene: TRBJ1-1
V gene: TRBV7-8
clone size: once
CDR3 DNA: TGTGCCAGCAGCCCACTCTTCGCCCACAGGGCCAAGAACACTGAAGCTTTCTTT
CDR3 protein: CASSPLFAHRAKNTEAFF

D gene: TRBD1
J gene: TRBJ1-2
V gene: TRBV11-3
clone size: once
CDR3 DNA: TGTGCCAGCACCCAAGGACAGGGAGGTGTTTACTATGGCTACACCTTC
CDR3 protein: CASTQGQGGVYYGYTF

D gene: TRBD2
J gene: TRBJ2-3
V gene: TRBV3-1/TRBV3-2
clone size: .
CDR3 DNA: TGTGCCAGCAGCCAAGGAAGGGGTAGCGGGAGCGTCGATACGCAGTATTTT
CDR3 protein: CASSQGRGSGSVDTQYF

D gene: .
J gene: TRBJ1-5
V gene: TRBV19
clone size: .
CDR3 DNA: TGTGCCACAACCCCGGGACAAAGCAATCAGCCCCAGCATTTT
CDR3 protein: CATTPGQSNQPQHF

D gene: .
J gene: TRBJ1-6
V gene: TRBV2
clone size: .
CDR3 DNA: TGTGCCAGCAGTGTAATAGGTTCACCCCTCCACTTT
CDR3 protein: CASSVIGSPLHF

D gene: .
J gene: TRBJ1-2
V gene: TRBV6-4
clone size: .
CDR3 DNA: TGTGCCAGCAGTGACTCAGAAGGAAATGGCTACACCTTC
CDR3 protein: CASSDSEGNGYTF

D gene: TRBD1
J gene: TRBJ1-2
V gene: TRBV19
clone size: .
CDR3 DNA: TGTGCCAGTAGTTCACCGGGACAGGGGGCGGACTATGGCTACACCTTC
CDR3 protein: CASSSPGQGADYGYTF

D gene: .
J gene: TRBJ2-7
V gene: TRBV4-1
clone size: .
CDR3 DNA: TGCGCCAGCAGCCAAGAGGGAGCGACGGCAGCCTACGAGCAGTACTTC
CDR3 protein: CASSQEGATAAYEQYF

D gene: TRBD1
J gene: TRBJ1-3
V gene: TRBV7-2
clone size: .
CDR3 DNA: TGTGCCAGCAGGAACTTCGTTGACAGGGCTGGAAACACCATATATTTT
CDR3 protein: CASRNFVDRAGNTIYF

D gene: .
J gene: TRBJ1-1
V gene: TRBV4-1
clone size: .
CDR3 DNA: TGCGCCAGCAGCCCGCAAACGATACAGGGCTACACTGAAGCTTTCTTT
CDR3 protein: CASSPQTIQGYTEAFF

D gene: TRBD2
J gene: TRBJ2-2
V gene: TRBV3-1/TRBV3-2
clone size: .
CDR3 DNA: TGTGCCAGCAGGGGGACTAGCGGGAGCGGCGGGGAGCTGTTTTTT
CDR3 protein: CASRGTSGSGGELFF